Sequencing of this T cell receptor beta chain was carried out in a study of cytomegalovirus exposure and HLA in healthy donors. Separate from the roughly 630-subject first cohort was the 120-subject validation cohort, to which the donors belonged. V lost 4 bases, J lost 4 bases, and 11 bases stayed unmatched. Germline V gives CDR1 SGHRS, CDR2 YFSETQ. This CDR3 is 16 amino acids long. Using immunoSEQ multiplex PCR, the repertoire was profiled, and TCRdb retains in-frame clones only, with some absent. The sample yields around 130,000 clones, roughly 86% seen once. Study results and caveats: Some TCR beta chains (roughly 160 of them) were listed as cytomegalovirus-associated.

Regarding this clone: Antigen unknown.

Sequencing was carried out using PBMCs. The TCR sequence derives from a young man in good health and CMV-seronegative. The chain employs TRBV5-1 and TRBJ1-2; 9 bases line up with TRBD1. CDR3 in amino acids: CASSHSKQGAVYGYTF. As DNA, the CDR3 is TGCGCCAGCAGCCATTCCAAACAGGGGGCGGTCTATGGCTACACCTTC.